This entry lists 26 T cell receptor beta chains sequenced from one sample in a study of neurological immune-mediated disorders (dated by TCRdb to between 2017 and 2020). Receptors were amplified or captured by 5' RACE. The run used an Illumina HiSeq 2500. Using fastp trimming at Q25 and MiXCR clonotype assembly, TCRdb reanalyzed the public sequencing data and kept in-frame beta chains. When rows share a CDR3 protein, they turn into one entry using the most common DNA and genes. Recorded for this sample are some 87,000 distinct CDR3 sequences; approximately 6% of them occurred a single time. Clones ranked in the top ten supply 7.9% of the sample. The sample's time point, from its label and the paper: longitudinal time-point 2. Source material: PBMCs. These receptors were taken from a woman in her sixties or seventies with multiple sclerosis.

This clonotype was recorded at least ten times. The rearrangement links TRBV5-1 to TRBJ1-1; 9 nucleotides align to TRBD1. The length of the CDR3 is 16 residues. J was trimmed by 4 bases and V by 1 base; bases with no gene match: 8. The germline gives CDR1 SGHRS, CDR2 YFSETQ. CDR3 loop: CASSLSRQGGTTEAFF. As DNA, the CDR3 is TGCGCCAGCAGCTTGAGTCGACAGGGGGGAACCACTGAAGCTTTCTTT. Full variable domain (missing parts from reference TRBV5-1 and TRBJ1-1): KAGVTQTPRYLIKTRGQQVTLSCSPISGHRSVSWYQQTPGQGLQFLFEYFSETQRNKGNFPGRFSGRQFSNSRSEMNVSTLELGDSALYLCASSLSRQGGTTEAFFGQGTRLTVV.

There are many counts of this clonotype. The DNA of the CDR3 is TGTGCCAGCAGTCTAGGGTACAATGAGCAGTTCTTC. Its translation: CASSLGYNEQFF. The chain has TRBV7-8 and TRBJ2-1, with no clear D. Trimming took off 6 bases at V and 4 bases at J, with 7 bases between the two ends. The germline CDR1 and CDR2 sequences are SGHVS and FQNEAQ. The CDR3 has 12 residues. The variable domain in full, completed from reference TRBV7-8 and TRBJ2-1, reads GAGVSQSPRYKVAKRGQDVALRCDPISGHVSLFWYQQALGQGPEFLTYFQNEAQLDKSGLPSDRFFAERPEGSVSTLKIQRTQQEDSAVYLCASSLGYNEQFFGPGTRLTVL.

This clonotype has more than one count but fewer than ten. CDR3 DNA sequence: TGCAGTGCTACAGGGGGAGGAAACATTCAGTACTTC. Residues: CSATGGGNIQYF. This sequence joins TRBV20-1 and TRBJ2-4, with D perhaps matching TRBD1 (7 bases). V lost 4 bases to trimming and J lost 6 bases, with 10 bases between them. The CDR3 contains 12 residues. CDR1 is DFQATT and CDR2 is SNEGSKA in the germline V gene (reference sequence).

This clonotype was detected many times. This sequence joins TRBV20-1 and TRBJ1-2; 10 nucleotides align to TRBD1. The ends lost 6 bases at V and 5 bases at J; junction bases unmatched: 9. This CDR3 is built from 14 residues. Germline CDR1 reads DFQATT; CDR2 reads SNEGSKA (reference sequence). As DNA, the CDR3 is TGCAGTGCCCTACTTCGGACAGGGGGATATGGCTACACCTTC. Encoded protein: CSALLRTGGYGYTF.

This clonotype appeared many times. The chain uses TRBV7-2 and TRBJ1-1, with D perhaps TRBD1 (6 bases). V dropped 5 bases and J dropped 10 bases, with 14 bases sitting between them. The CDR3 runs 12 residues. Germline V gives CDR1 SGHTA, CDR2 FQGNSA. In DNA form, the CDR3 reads TGTGCCAGCAGCCTTAGGGGGGGGGTAGCTTTCTTT. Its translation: CASSLRGGVAFF.

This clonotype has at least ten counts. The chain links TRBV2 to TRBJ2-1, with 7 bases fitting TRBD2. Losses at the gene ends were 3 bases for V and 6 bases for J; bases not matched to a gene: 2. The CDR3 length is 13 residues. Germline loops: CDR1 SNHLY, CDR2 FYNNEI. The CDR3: CASSDGGVNEQFF. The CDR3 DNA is TGTGCCAGCAGTGATGGGGGGGTCAATGAGCAGTTCTTC.

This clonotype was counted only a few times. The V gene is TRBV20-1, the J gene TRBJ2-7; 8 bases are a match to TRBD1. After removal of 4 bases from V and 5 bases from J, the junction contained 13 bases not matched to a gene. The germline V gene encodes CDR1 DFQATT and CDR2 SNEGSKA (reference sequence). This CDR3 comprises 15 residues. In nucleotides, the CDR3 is TGCAGTGCTAAACTCCCGACAGGGGCCGCGCACGAGCAGTACTTC. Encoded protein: CSAKLPTGAAHEQYF.

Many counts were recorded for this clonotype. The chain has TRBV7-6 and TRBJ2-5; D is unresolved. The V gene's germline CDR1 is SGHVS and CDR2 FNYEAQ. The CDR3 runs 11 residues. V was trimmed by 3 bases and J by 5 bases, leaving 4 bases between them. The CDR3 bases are TGTGCCAGCAGCTTGGTTGAGACCCAGTACTTC. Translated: CASSLVETQYF.

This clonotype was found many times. DNA for the CDR3: TGCAGTGCTCCCCACAGATCCACAGATACGCAGTATTTT. It is translated as CSAPHRSTDTQYF. This chain joins TRBV20-1 and TRBJ2-3; D is unclear. Germline CDR1 DFQATT, CDR2 SNEGSKA (reference sequence). Trimming took 5 bases from V and 2 from J, leaving 11 bases between them. This CDR3 has 13 amino acids.

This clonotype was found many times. For the CDR3, the DNA is TGCAGTGCGTACAAACTAAGACAGTATGGCTACACCTTC. It encodes CSAYKLRQYGYTF. J is TRBJ1-2 and V is TRBV20-1, with D perhaps TRBD1 (5 bases). The germline V gene encodes CDR1 DFQATT and CDR2 SNEGSKA (reference sequence). The CDR3 totals 13 residues. With 6 bases removed from V and 5 bases from J, the gap between germline ends came to 16 bases.

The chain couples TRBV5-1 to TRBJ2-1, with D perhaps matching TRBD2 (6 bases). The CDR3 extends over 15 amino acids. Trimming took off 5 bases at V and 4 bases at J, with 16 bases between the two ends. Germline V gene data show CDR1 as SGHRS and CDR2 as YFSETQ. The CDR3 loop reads CASRPGERQYNEQFF. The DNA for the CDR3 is TGCGCCAGCAGGCCGGGAGAGAGACAGTACAATGAGCAGTTCTTC.

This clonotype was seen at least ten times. The CDR3 sequence is CASTTGRETQYF. The CDR3 nucleotides are TGCGCCAGCACCACAGGGCGGGAGACCCAGTACTTC. The V call is TRBV5-1, the J call TRBJ2-5, with a possible D match to TRBD1 (6 bases). V was trimmed by 6 bases and J by 5 bases, leaving 11 bases between them. Germline loops: CDR1 SGHRS, CDR2 YFSETQ. The CDR3 is 12 amino acids.

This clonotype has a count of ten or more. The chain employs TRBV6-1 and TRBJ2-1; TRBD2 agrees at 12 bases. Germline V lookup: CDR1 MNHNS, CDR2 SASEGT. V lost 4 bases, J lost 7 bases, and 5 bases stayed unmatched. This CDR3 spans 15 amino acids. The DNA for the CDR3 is TGTGCCAGCAGTGTATCGGGACTAGCGGGTAATGAGCAGTTCTTC. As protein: CASSVSGLAGNEQFF.

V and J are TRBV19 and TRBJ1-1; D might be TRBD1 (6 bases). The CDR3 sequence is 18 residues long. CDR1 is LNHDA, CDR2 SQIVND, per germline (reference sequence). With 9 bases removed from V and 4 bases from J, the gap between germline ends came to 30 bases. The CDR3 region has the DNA TGTGCCAGCACCAAGAGGGGCCAAAAGGGGGATGGAAGCACTGAAGCTTTCTTT. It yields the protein CASTKRGQKGDGSTEAFF.

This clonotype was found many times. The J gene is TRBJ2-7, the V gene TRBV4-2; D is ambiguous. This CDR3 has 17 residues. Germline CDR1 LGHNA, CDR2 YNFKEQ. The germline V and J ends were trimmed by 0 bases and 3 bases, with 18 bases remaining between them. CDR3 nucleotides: TGTGCCAGCAGCCAAGATACGTCGATCTCACGACGCTACGAGCAGTACTTC. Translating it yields CASSQDTSISRRYEQYF.

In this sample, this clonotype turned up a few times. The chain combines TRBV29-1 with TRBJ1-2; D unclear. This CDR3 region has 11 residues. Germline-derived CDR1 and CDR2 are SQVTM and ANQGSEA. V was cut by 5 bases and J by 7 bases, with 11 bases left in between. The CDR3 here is CSVFGDGGYTF. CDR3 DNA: TGCAGCGTTTTCGGGGATGGTGGCTACACCTTC.

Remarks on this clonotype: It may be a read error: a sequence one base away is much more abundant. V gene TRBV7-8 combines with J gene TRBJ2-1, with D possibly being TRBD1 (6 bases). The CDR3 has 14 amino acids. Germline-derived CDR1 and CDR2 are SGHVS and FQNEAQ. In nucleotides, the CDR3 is TGTGTCAGCCACCTAGGGGGAGTGAGGAATGAGCAGTTCTTC. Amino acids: CVSHLGGVRNEQFF.

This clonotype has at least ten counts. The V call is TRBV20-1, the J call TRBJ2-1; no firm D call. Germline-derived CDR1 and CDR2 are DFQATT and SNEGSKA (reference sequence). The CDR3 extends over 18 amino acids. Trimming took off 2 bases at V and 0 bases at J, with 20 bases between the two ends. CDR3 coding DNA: TGCAGTGCTAGATTTTCGACTCTGACTGGCCTCTCCTACAATGAGCAGTTCTTC. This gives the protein CSARFSTLTGLSYNEQFF.

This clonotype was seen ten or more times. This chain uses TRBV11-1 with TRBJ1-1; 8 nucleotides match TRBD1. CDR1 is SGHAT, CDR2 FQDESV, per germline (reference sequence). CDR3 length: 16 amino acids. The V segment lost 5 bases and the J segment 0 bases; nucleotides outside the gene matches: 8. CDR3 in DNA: TGTGCCAGCAGCCTCAGGGGGCAAGGATTGAACACTGAAGCTTTCTTT. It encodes CASSLRGQGLNTEAFF.

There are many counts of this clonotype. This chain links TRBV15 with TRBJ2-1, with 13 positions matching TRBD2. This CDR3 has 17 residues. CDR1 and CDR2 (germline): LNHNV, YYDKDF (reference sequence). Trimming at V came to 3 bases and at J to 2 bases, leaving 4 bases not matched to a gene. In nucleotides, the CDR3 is TGTGCCACCAGCAGCGTCGGACTAGCGGGGGCCTACAATGAGCAGTTCTTC. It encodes CATSSVGLAGAYNEQFF.

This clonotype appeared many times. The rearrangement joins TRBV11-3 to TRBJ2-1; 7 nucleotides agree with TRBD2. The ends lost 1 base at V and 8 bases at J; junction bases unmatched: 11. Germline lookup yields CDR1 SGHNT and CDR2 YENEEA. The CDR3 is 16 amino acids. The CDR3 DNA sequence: TGTGCCAGCAGCTTAGGGGGCCAGGGAGGGAACTATGAGCAGTTCTTC. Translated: CASSLGGQGGNYEQFF.

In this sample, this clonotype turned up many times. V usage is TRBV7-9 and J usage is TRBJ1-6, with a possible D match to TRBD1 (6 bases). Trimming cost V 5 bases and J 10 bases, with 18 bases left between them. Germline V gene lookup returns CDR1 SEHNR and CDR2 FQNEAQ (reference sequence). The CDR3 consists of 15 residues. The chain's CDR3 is CASSRLRDTRSPLHF. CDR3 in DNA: TGTGCCAGCAGCCGCCTTCGGGACACTCGGTCACCCCTCCACTTT. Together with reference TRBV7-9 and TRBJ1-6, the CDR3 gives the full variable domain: DTGVSQNPRHKITKRGQNVTFRCDPISEHNRLYWYRQTLGQGPEFLTYFQNEAQLEKSRLLSDRFSAERPKGSFSTLEIQRTEQGDSAMYLCASSRLRDTRSPLHFGNGTRLTVT.

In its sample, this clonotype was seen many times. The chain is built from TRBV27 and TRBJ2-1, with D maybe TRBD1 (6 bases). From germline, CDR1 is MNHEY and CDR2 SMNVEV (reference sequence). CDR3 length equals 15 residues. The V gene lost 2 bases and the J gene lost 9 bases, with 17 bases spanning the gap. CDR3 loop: CASSLKMGLGGEQFF. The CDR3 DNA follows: TGTGCCAGCAGTTTAAAAATGGGATTAGGGGGTGAGCAGTTCTTC.

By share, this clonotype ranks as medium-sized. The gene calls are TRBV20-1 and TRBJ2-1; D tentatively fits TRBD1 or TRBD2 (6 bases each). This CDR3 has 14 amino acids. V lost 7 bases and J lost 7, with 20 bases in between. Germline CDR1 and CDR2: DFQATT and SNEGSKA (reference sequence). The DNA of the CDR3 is TGCAGTGTTCCGGGGGACACCGTTTGGAATGAGCAGTTCTTC. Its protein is CSVPGDTVWNEQFF.

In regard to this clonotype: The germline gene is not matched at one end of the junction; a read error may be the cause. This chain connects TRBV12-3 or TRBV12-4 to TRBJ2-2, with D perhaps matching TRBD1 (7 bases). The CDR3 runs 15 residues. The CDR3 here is CTSRIQGGNTGELFF. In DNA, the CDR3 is TGTACCAGCAGAATCCAGGGGGGGAACACCGGGGAGCTGTTTTTT.

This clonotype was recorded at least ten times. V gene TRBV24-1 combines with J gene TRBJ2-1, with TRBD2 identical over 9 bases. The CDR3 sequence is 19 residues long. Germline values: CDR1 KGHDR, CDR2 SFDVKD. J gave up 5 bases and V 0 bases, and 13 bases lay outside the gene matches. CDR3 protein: CATSDLRQGISGGHNEQFF. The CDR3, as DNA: TGTGCCACCAGTGATTTGAGGCAGGGGATCAGCGGGGGGCACAATGAGCAGTTCTTC.